A selection of T cell receptor beta chains follows, all from one sample in a study of cytomegalovirus exposure and HLA in healthy donors. Sequencing used immunoSEQ multiplex PCR; TCRdb keeps in-frame clones, though not all of them. The table shows tens of thousands of clones, with roughly 82% occurring only once. Sequenced input: PBMCs. The receptors come from a male donor in good health and CMV-seropositive. The CDR3 runs from the conserved cysteine through the conserved F or W. The order of the fields is CDR3 DNA, CDR3 protein, V gene, J gene, CDR3 length, D gene, clone size. A D gene is named only where the DNA matches it firmly. Clone size is shown for a subset of rows, as once, few, many or a class of expanded clone.

CDR3nt: TGTGCCTGGGTTACAGGATCCTTGAACACTGAAGCTTTCTTT
CDR3aa: CAWVTGSLNTEAFF
v_gene: TRBV30
j_gene: TRBJ1-1
len: 14
d_gene: NA
abundance: NA

CDR3nt: TGTGCCAGCAGCTTTGGAGGGACCGCTTACAATGAGCAGTTCTTC
CDR3aa: CASSFGGTAYNEQFF
v_gene: TRBV7-6
j_gene: TRBJ2-1
len: 15
d_gene: NA
abundance: NA

CDR3nt: TGTGCCAGCAGCCACAATTACGAGCAGTACTTC
CDR3aa: CASSHNYEQYF
v_gene: TRBV5-8
j_gene: TRBJ2-7
len: 11
d_gene: NA
abundance: NA

CDR3nt: TGTGCCAGCAGCATGGTAACAGGGAATGGCTACACCTTC
CDR3aa: CASSMVTGNGYTF
v_gene: TRBV7-2
j_gene: TRBJ1-2
len: 13
d_gene: NA
abundance: NA

CDR3nt: TGTGCCAGCAGCTTGGGACTAGCGGGAGACAAAGAGACCCAGTACTTC
CDR3aa: CASSLGLAGDKETQYF
v_gene: TRBV5-8
j_gene: TRBJ2-5
len: 16
d_gene: TRBD2
abundance: NA

CDR3nt: TGTGCCACCAGCAGAGGACAGGTGACAAATCAGCCCCAGCATTTT
CDR3aa: CATSRGQVTNQPQHF
v_gene: TRBV15
j_gene: TRBJ1-5
len: 15
d_gene: NA
abundance: few

CDR3nt: TGTGCCAGTGCGGGACCTCCAGGGACCCAGTACTTC
CDR3aa: CASAGPPGTQYF
v_gene: TRBV21-1
j_gene: TRBJ2-5
len: 12
d_gene: NA
abundance: few

CDR3nt: TGTGCCAGCTCACCACCAGGGACTAGCGGACTCTCCTACGAGCAGTACTTC
CDR3aa: CASSPPGTSGLSYEQYF
v_gene: TRBV18
j_gene: TRBJ2-7
len: 17
d_gene: TRBD2
abundance: NA

CDR3nt: TGCAGCGTTGCAGGGGCTAACTATGGCTACACCTTC
CDR3aa: CSVAGANYGYTF
v_gene: TRBV29-1
j_gene: TRBJ1-2
len: 12
d_gene: NA
abundance: few

CDR3nt: TGTGCCAGCAGCTTAGAACACCTCACTGAAGCTTTCTTT
CDR3aa: CASSLEHLTEAFF
v_gene: TRBV7-2
j_gene: TRBJ1-1
len: 13
d_gene: NA
abundance: NA

CDR3nt: TGTGCCAGCAGCTGGGGACTACCCGGTTACAATGAGCAGTTCTTC
CDR3aa: CASSWGLPGYNEQFF
v_gene: TRBV7-3
j_gene: TRBJ2-1
len: 15
d_gene: TRBD2
abundance: NA

CDR3nt: TGTGCCAGCAACAGGGACGACGTAGGGACCCAGTACTTC
CDR3aa: CASNRDDVGTQYF
v_gene: TRBV2
j_gene: TRBJ2-5
len: 13
d_gene: NA
abundance: NA

CDR3nt: TGCGCCAGCAGTCAATCTTTGTTGGGGGCAACACATAGGGCGCCCCAGCATTTT
CDR3aa: CASSQSLLGATHRAPQHF
v_gene: TRBV23-1
j_gene: TRBJ1-5
len: 18
d_gene: NA
abundance: NA

CDR3nt: TGTGCCAGCAGTTTAGGGGGAGGCGAAAAACTGTTTTTT
CDR3aa: CASSLGGGEKLFF
v_gene: TRBV28
j_gene: TRBJ1-4
len: 13
d_gene: NA
abundance: NA

CDR3nt: TGCGCCAGCAGCTACGTCGGGAGGTATGGCTCCTACGAGCAGTACTTC
CDR3aa: CASSYVGRYGSYEQYF
v_gene: TRBV5-1
j_gene: TRBJ2-7
len: 16
d_gene: TRBD2
abundance: few

CDR3nt: TGTGCCAGCAGCTTACGTGTGCTAGCAGAGGCCAATGAGCAGTTCTTC
CDR3aa: CASSLRVLAEANEQFF
v_gene: TRBV7-9
j_gene: TRBJ2-1
len: 16
d_gene: NA
abundance: NA

CDR3nt: TGTGCCAGCAGTTTGGAGGGTCCCGACGAGCAGTACTTC
CDR3aa: CASSLEGPDEQYF
v_gene: TRBV27
j_gene: TRBJ2-7
len: 13
d_gene: NA
abundance: few

CDR3nt: TGCGCCAGCAGCCAAGGTGGAGCCTACGAGCAGTACTTC
CDR3aa: CASSQGGAYEQYF
v_gene: TRBV4-1
j_gene: TRBJ2-7
len: 13
d_gene: NA
abundance: once

CDR3nt: TGTGCCAGCAGTACGCCGGGACAGGGGGCTGGGGCCGGGGAGCTGTTTTTT
CDR3aa: CASSTPGQGAGAGELFF
v_gene: TRBV28
j_gene: TRBJ2-2
len: 17
d_gene: TRBD1
abundance: NA

CDR3nt: TGTGCCAGTTCCCCCACAGGGGGCCTTTTGACCTACGAGCAGTACTTC
CDR3aa: CASSPTGGLLTYEQYF
v_gene: TRBV19
j_gene: TRBJ2-7
len: 16
d_gene: TRBD1
abundance: NA

CDR3nt: TGTGCCAGCTCACCACTATCACACTACAATGAGCAGTTCTTC
CDR3aa: CASSPLSHYNEQFF
v_gene: TRBV18
j_gene: TRBJ2-1
len: 14
d_gene: NA
abundance: NA

CDR3nt: TGTTCCAGCAGCTTAGGTAGCGGCAATGAGCAGTTCTTC
CDR3aa: CSSSLGSGNEQFF
v_gene: TRBV7-9
j_gene: TRBJ2-1
len: 13
d_gene: NA
abundance: NA

CDR3nt: TGTGCCAGCAGTGAGGACAGAAATTCACCCCTCCACTTT
CDR3aa: CASSEDRNSPLHF
v_gene: TRBV6-4
j_gene: TRBJ1-6
len: 13
d_gene: NA
abundance: NA

CDR3nt: TGTGCCAGTAGTACCCAGGTATCCCAGCCCCAGCATTTT
CDR3aa: CASSTQVSQPQHF
v_gene: TRBV19
j_gene: TRBJ1-5
len: 13
d_gene: NA
abundance: few

CDR3nt: TGTGCCAGCCAATCAGGGGGAAGCAATCAGCCCCAGCATTTT
CDR3aa: CASQSGGSNQPQHF
v_gene: TRBV28
j_gene: TRBJ1-5
len: 14
d_gene: TRBD1
abundance: few

CDR3nt: TGTGCCTGGAGTGTTTCCGGGTCCTACGAGCAGTACTTC
CDR3aa: CAWSVSGSYEQYF
v_gene: TRBV30
j_gene: TRBJ2-7
len: 13
d_gene: NA
abundance: NA

CDR3nt: TGCGCCAGCAGCCGAGGGGGCTTCTACGAGCAGTACTTC
CDR3aa: CASSRGGFYEQYF
v_gene: TRBV5-1
j_gene: TRBJ2-7
len: 13
d_gene: TRBD1
abundance: NA

CDR3nt: TGTGCCAGCTCGTCCGGGACAGGGGTCAACACTGAAGCTTTCTTT
CDR3aa: CASSSGTGVNTEAFF
v_gene: TRBV18
j_gene: TRBJ1-1
len: 15
d_gene: TRBD1
abundance: NA

CDR3nt: TGTGCCAGCAGCCCGGGGACTAGCTCCTGGAATGAGCAGTTCTTC
CDR3aa: CASSPGTSSWNEQFF
v_gene: TRBV6-4
j_gene: TRBJ2-1
len: 15
d_gene: TRBD2
abundance: few

CDR3nt: TGTGCCAGCAGAATAGCGGGGGGAGTTACCGGGGAGCTGTTTTTT
CDR3aa: CASRIAGGVTGELFF
v_gene: TRBV2
j_gene: TRBJ2-2
len: 15
d_gene: TRBD2
abundance: NA

CDR3nt: TGTGCCTGGAGTGGGGTAGCGGGGAAGCAGTTCTTC
CDR3aa: CAWSGVAGKQFF
v_gene: TRBV30
j_gene: TRBJ2-1
len: 12
d_gene: TRBD2
abundance: few

CDR3nt: TGTGCCAGCAGTGTCCTAGCGGGGAGTATGGATGAGCAGTTCTTC
CDR3aa: CASSVLAGSMDEQFF
v_gene: TRBV2
j_gene: TRBJ2-1
len: 15
d_gene: TRBD2
abundance: few

CDR3nt: TGTTCCAGCAGCGTGGGAGGTGGCTACACCTTC
CDR3aa: CSSSVGGGYTF
v_gene: TRBV7-9
j_gene: TRBJ1-2
len: 11
d_gene: NA
abundance: NA

CDR3nt: TGTGCCAGCAGCGTAGGCGAGCATAGCAATCAGCCCCAGCATTTT
CDR3aa: CASSVGEHSNQPQHF
v_gene: TRBV9
j_gene: TRBJ1-5
len: 15
d_gene: NA
abundance: once

CDR3nt: TGTGCCAGCAGCTCGAGCGGGGGGGCTATGAATGAGCAGTTCTTC
CDR3aa: CASSSSGGAMNEQFF
v_gene: TRBV7-8
j_gene: TRBJ2-1
len: 15
d_gene: TRBD2
abundance: NA

CDR3nt: TGTGCCAGTACCCCGACTAGCCCCGCCGGGGAGCTGTTTTTT
CDR3aa: CASTPTSPAGELFF
v_gene: TRBV19
j_gene: TRBJ2-2
len: 14
d_gene: TRBD2
abundance: NA

CDR3nt: TGTGCCAGCAGCCCTCAGTTGCTAGCCAAAAACATTCAGTACTTC
CDR3aa: CASSPQLLAKNIQYF
v_gene: TRBV7-9
j_gene: TRBJ2-4
len: 15
d_gene: NA
abundance: NA

CDR3nt: TGTGCCAGCAGTGGGCGGGACAGGGACTACGAGCAGTACTTC
CDR3aa: CASSGRDRDYEQYF
v_gene: TRBV2
j_gene: TRBJ2-7
len: 14
d_gene: TRBD1
abundance: few

CDR3nt: TGTGCCAGCAGCTTATTTGGCCTAGCGGGGGGCACAGATACGCAGTATTTT
CDR3aa: CASSLFGLAGGTDTQYF
v_gene: TRBV7-6
j_gene: TRBJ2-3
len: 17
d_gene: TRBD2
abundance: few

CDR3nt: TGTGCCAGCAGGTCCGGGACTAGCGGGTACAATGAGCAGTTCTTC
CDR3aa: CASRSGTSGYNEQFF
v_gene: TRBV6-7
j_gene: TRBJ2-1
len: 15
d_gene: TRBD2
abundance: few

CDR3nt: TGTGCCAGCTCACCGAGTCTAGCAGTCGGGGCAGATACGCAGTATTTT
CDR3aa: CASSPSLAVGADTQYF
v_gene: TRBV18
j_gene: TRBJ2-3
len: 16
d_gene: NA
abundance: once

CDR3nt: TGCGCCAGCAGCTTGGCACAGAGCTCTGGAAACACCATATATTTT
CDR3aa: CASSLAQSSGNTIYF
v_gene: TRBV5-1
j_gene: TRBJ1-3
len: 15
d_gene: NA
abundance: NA

CDR3nt: TGCGCCAGCAGCTTGGTCACAGGGAATGAGCAGTTCTTC
CDR3aa: CASSLVTGNEQFF
v_gene: TRBV5-1
j_gene: TRBJ2-1
len: 13
d_gene: NA
abundance: few

CDR3nt: TGTGCCAGCAGTTACAGCGGTACTAACACCGGGGAGCTGTTTTTT
CDR3aa: CASSYSGTNTGELFF
v_gene: TRBV6-4
j_gene: TRBJ2-2
len: 15
d_gene: NA
abundance: NA

CDR3nt: TGTGCCAGCAGTGAAGAACTTCTGAATGAGCAGTTCTTC
CDR3aa: CASSEELLNEQFF
v_gene: TRBV2
j_gene: TRBJ2-1
len: 13
d_gene: NA
abundance: NA

CDR3nt: TGTGCCAGCAGCCAAGTGGCGGGACCGAACACTGAAGCTTTCTTT
CDR3aa: CASSQVAGPNTEAFF
v_gene: TRBV14
j_gene: TRBJ1-1
len: 15
d_gene: NA
abundance: NA

CDR3nt: TGCGCCAGCAGCCAACAGGGGGAGCTAGGTACTGAAGCTTTCTTT
CDR3aa: CASSQQGELGTEAFF
v_gene: TRBV4-1
j_gene: TRBJ1-1
len: 15
d_gene: TRBD1
abundance: NA

CDR3nt: TGTGCCAGCAGCCCCATCTACGAGCAGTACTTC
CDR3aa: CASSPIYEQYF
v_gene: TRBV7-9
j_gene: TRBJ2-7
len: 11
d_gene: NA
abundance: once

CDR3nt: TGTGCCAGCTCTCTTCAGCGGAACAATGAGCAGTTCTTC
CDR3aa: CASSLQRNNEQFF
v_gene: TRBV27
j_gene: TRBJ2-1
len: 13
d_gene: NA
abundance: few

CDR3nt: TGCAGCGTTGAGGGAGACAGGGGGAACGCTGAAGCTTTCTTT
CDR3aa: CSVEGDRGNAEAFF
v_gene: TRBV29-1
j_gene: TRBJ1-1
len: 14
d_gene: TRBD1
abundance: NA

CDR3nt: TGTGCCAGCAGCGCGGGGGGAAACACCGGGGAGCTGTTTTTT
CDR3aa: CASSAGGNTGELFF
v_gene: TRBV9
j_gene: TRBJ2-2
len: 14
d_gene: TRBD2
abundance: NA

CDR3nt: TGTGCCAGCAGCTCCACAGGGAGCAATCAGCCCCAGCATTTT
CDR3aa: CASSSTGSNQPQHF
v_gene: TRBV7-2
j_gene: TRBJ1-5
len: 14
d_gene: NA
abundance: NA

CDR3nt: TGTGCCAGCAGCAAAGCAGGGGCAGTGGTGCAAGAGACCCAGTACTTC
CDR3aa: CASSKAGAVVQETQYF
v_gene: TRBV21-1
j_gene: TRBJ2-5
len: 16
d_gene: NA
abundance: NA

CDR3nt: TGTGCCAGCAGGAGACTAGCGGTATACAATGAGCAGTTCTTC
CDR3aa: CASRRLAVYNEQFF
v_gene: TRBV6-5
j_gene: TRBJ2-1
len: 14
d_gene: TRBD2
abundance: NA

CDR3nt: TGTGCCAGCAGCCAAGGGAGGACGCGGGACTACCCTTGGTACTTC
CDR3aa: CASSQGRTRDYPWYF
v_gene: TRBV11-2
j_gene: TRBJ2-7
len: 15
d_gene: TRBD2
abundance: NA

CDR3nt: TGCGCCAGCAGCTTGGACAGGGGCACCTCCTACGAGCAGTACTTC
CDR3aa: CASSLDRGTSYEQYF
v_gene: TRBV5-1
j_gene: TRBJ2-7
len: 15
d_gene: TRBD1
abundance: NA

CDR3nt: TGTGCCAGCGGACAGAGGGCAGACACTGAAGCTTTCTTT
CDR3aa: CASGQRADTEAFF
v_gene: TRBV2
j_gene: TRBJ1-1
len: 13
d_gene: NA
abundance: NA

CDR3nt: TGTGCCAGCAGTAACCCTTTGGCTGGCTACACCTTC
CDR3aa: CASSNPLAGYTF
v_gene: TRBV6-5
j_gene: TRBJ1-2
len: 12
d_gene: NA
abundance: NA

CDR3nt: TGCAGGGTCGGGGGCACCGGGGAGCTGTTTTTT
CDR3aa: CRVGGTGELFF
v_gene: TRBV20-1
j_gene: TRBJ2-2
len: 11
d_gene: NA
abundance: NA

CDR3nt: TGTGCCAGCTCCCCAGGAGCAGCGGGAGCCTACGAGCAGTACTTC
CDR3aa: CASSPGAAGAYEQYF
v_gene: TRBV18
j_gene: TRBJ2-7
len: 15
d_gene: TRBD2
abundance: NA